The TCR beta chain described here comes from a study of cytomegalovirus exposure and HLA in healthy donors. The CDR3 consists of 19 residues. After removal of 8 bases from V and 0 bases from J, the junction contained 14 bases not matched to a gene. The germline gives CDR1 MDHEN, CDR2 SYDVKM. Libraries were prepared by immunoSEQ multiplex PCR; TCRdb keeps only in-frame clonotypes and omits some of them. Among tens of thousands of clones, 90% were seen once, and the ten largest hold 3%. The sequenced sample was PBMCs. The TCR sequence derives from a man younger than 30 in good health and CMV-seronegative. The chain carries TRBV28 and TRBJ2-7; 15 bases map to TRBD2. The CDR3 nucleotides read TGTGCCAGCCTTTCTGCCACCGGGACTAGCGGGAGGAGCTCCTACGAGCAGTACTTC. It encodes CASLSATGTSGRSSYEQYF.